This T cell receptor beta chain appears in the sequencing data of a study of blood T cell repertoires in COVID-19. Turning to the study itself: COVID-19 samples, acute and convalescent, were from the United States, Italy and Spain. Sample material is recorded as cDNA or gDNA derived from T cells, B-cell-depleted T cells, or PBMCs.

This clone was counted only a few times. Study processing details: Scientists estimated how many nucleated cells there were by amplifying reference gene primers. The method was immunoSEQ multiplex PCR; TCRdb's version includes in-frame clones alone and lacks a portion of them. D and trimming were read from the DNA, whereas the V and J calls and clone size are those reported in that table. This table has tens of thousands of clones, about 86% appearing once. Germline values: CDR1 LGHDT, CDR2 YNNKEL (reference sequence). This CDR3 spans 17 amino acids. The J segment lost 6 bases and the V segment lost 2 bases, leaving 10 bases of the junction unmatched.

The clonotype comes from a woman older than 75 with active or convalescent COVID-19. The chain joins TRBV3-1 (or the pseudogene TRBV3-2) to TRBJ2-2; 9 bases align to TRBD2. The sample comprised peripheral blood. This chain's CDR3 is CASSQCSGGGCSGELFF. The CDR3 DNA reads TGTGCCAGCAGCCAATGTAGCGGGGGTGGATGCTCCGGGGAGCTGTTTTTT.